This T cell receptor (beta chain) was identified in a study of PD-L1 blockade in urothelial cancer. Overall study context: Patients commenced atezolizumab around 2014, and it was given at 1,200 mg intravenously every 3 weeks. Patients with male sex and bladder-origin urothelial cancer accounted for about 85% of the roughly 30 enrolled.

Libraries were prepared by immunoSEQ multiplex PCR; TCRdb keeps only in-frame clonotypes and omits some of them. This table has about 76,000 clones, 80% to 85% appearing once. This receptor was obtained from a man aged 70 or older with urothelial cancer. This material consisted of PBMCs, taken around atezolizumab (anti-PD-L1) treatment.

The CDR3 DNA sequence: TGTGCCAGCAGCTCGACAGGGGTAGGCAAAAACATTCAGTACTTC. This sequence encodes CASSSTGVGKNIQYF. The genes are TRBV7-9 and TRBJ2-4, with 8 positions matching TRBD1. Looked up from germline, CDR1 is SEHNR and CDR2 is FQNEAQ (reference sequence). The CDR3 has 15 amino acids. The V and J ends lost 4 bases and 3 bases, in that order; junction bases with no gene match: 5.